These 31 T cell receptor beta chains share one sample of origin, sequenced in a study of blood T cell repertoires in COVID-19 (dated by TCRdb to about 2020). The library was produced with the immunoSEQ multiplex PCR assay. This immuneACCESS table, as held by TCRdb, lists in-frame sequences with V and J called but not all clones. Of the missing ones, under half trace to an unresolved V gene in checked studies; the others have no known cause. This sample has 200,000 to 300,000 clones in its table, and about 80% of those were observed once. The leading ten clones occupy approximately 1.9% of the sample. The material sequenced was peripheral blood. Source of these receptors: a woman older than 75 with acute or convalescent COVID-19.

The rearrangement joins TRBV7-2 to TRBJ2-5; 9 bases map to TRBD2. The CDR3 length is 15 residues. From germline, CDR1 is SGHTA and CDR2 FQGNSA. V lost 3 bases, J lost 5 bases, and 7 bases stayed unmatched. In DNA form, the CDR3 reads TGTGCCAGCAGCTTGGGGACTAGCCCCGGGGAGACCCAGTACTTC. Residues: CASSLGTSPGETQYF.

This chain uses TRBV28 with TRBJ2-7; 8 bases agree with TRBD2. Germline CDR1 and CDR2: MDHEN and SYDVKM. V was pared by 7 bases and J by 1 base, with 6 bases of the junction left unmatched. The CDR3 has 14 residues. The CDR3 sequence is CASMASGRSYEQYF. DNA of the CDR3: TGTGCCAGCATGGCTAGCGGGCGTTCCTACGAGCAGTACTTC. The whole variable domain, remainder taken from reference TRBV28 and TRBJ2-7, is DVKVTQSSRYLVKRTGEKVFLECVQDMDHENMFWYRQDPGLGLRLIYFSYDVKMKEKGDIPEGYSVSREKKERFSLILESASTNQTSMYLCASMASGRSYEQYFGPGTRLTVT.

This chain joins TRBV29-1 and TRBJ2-4; D remains unclear. V lost 4 bases to trimming and J lost 3 bases, with 16 bases between them. The CDR3 consists of 15 residues. The germline CDR1 and CDR2 sequences are SQVTM and ANQGSEA. The CDR3 region is CSVVFLLDGKNIQYF. CDR3 nucleotide sequence: TGCAGCGTTGTATTCTTACTCGATGGCAAAAACATTCAGTACTTC.

V is TRBV3-1 (or the pseudogene TRBV3-2) and J is TRBJ2-2, with 10 bases lining up with TRBD2. CDR1 and CDR2 (germline): LGHDT, YNNKEL (reference sequence). Trimming removed 2 bases from V and 4 bases from J; junction bases left unmatched: 13. The CDR3 runs to 19 residues. Written as DNA, the CDR3 is TGTGCCAGCAGCCAACTACCGGGACTAGCGCGGGGAGCCACCGGGGAGCTGTTTTTT. It yields the protein CASSQLPGLARGATGELFF.

This clone was found a few times. The V gene is TRBV7-9, the J gene TRBJ1-1; D gene ambiguous. CDR3 length: 16 residues. CDR1 and CDR2 from the germline V gene are SEHNR and FQNEAQ (reference sequence). V dropped 1 base and J dropped 3 bases, with 15 bases sitting between them. The CDR3 reads CASSLGVGGSYTEAFF. The CDR3 DNA sequence: TGTGCCAGCAGCTTAGGAGTCGGAGGATCTTACACTGAAGCTTTCTTT.

This sequence joins TRBV27 and TRBJ2-1; 9 bases agree with TRBD1. The CDR3 totals 16 residues. The ends lost 5 bases at V and 1 base at J; junction bases unmatched: 6. Per germline, CDR1 MNHEY and CDR2 SMNVEV (reference sequence). The CDR3 reads CASSPVTGGSYNEQFF. DNA for the CDR3: TGTGCCAGCAGTCCTGTGACAGGGGGGTCCTACAATGAGCAGTTCTTC.

This chain joins TRBV6-2 or TRBV6-3 and TRBJ2-5, with 9 nucleotides matching TRBD2. The CDR3 totals 15 residues. V gave up 6 bases and J gave up 4 bases; unmatched junction bases: 9. CDR1 is MNHEY, CDR2 SVGEGT, per germline. The DNA for the CDR3 is TGTGCCAGCAGCTGGGTCGGGACTAGCACAGAGACCCAGTACTTC. Residues: CASSWVGTSTETQYF.

This chain joins TRBV30 and TRBJ2-3, with D possibly TRBD1 on 5 matching bases. The CDR3 totals 13 residues. The V gene's germline CDR1 is GTSNPN and CDR2 SVGIG (reference sequence). V lost 5 bases to trimming and J lost 2 bases, with 11 bases between them. The CDR3 reads CAWETQDTDTQYF. The CDR3 DNA reads TGTGCCTGGGAGACACAGGACACAGATACGCAGTATTTT.

V is TRBV28 and J is TRBJ1-1; TRBD1 matches at 12 bases. The CDR3 has 18 amino acids. Germline CDR1 reads MDHEN; CDR2 reads SYDVKM. The V gene end was trimmed by 3 bases and the J gene end by 3 bases; junction bases not matched to a gene: 11. The chain's CDR3 is CASSFTRGTGGKDTEAFF. The CDR3, as DNA: TGTGCCAGCAGTTTCACCCGGGGGACAGGGGGCAAGGACACTGAAGCTTTCTTT. The full variable domain, rest sourced from reference TRBV28 and TRBJ1-1, is DVKVTQSSRYLVKRTGEKVFLECVQDMDHENMFWYRQDPGLGLRLIYFSYDVKMKEKGDIPEGYSVSREKKERFSLILESASTNQTSMYLCASSFTRGTGGKDTEAFFGQGTRLTVV.

Turning to this clone: Different DNA sequences within this sample yield the same CDR3. The chain carries TRBV7-2 and TRBJ2-1; D is possibly TRBD2 (5 bases). Germline CDR1 and CDR2: SGHTA and FQGNSA. Trimming shortened V by 0 bases and J by 7 bases, and 7 bases separated the two germline ends. This CDR3 region has 13 residues. CDR3 residues: CASSLARGNEQFF. The CDR3 DNA reads TGTGCCAGCAGCTTAGCGCGAGGGAATGAGCAGTTCTTC.

The genes are TRBV12-3 or TRBV12-4 and TRBJ1-2; 8 bases agree with TRBD1. The V and J ends lost 6 bases and 2 bases, in that order; junction bases with no gene match: 2. CDR3 length equals 13 residues. The CDR3 here is CASSRDRNYGYTF. CDR3 DNA sequence: TGTGCCAGCAGCCGGGACAGGAACTATGGCTACACCTTC.

The rearrangement joins TRBV5-5 to TRBJ2-5; weak D call: TRBD2 (5 bases). Per germline, CDR1 SGHKS and CDR2 YYEKEE (reference sequence). The germline V and J ends were trimmed by 4 bases and 4 bases, with 17 bases remaining between them. This CDR3 comprises 15 residues. CDR3 amino acids: CASSLQLRGLETQYF. The CDR3, as DNA: TGTGCCAGCAGCCTCCAACTACGGGGTTTAGAGACCCAGTACTTC.

This chain uses TRBV7-9 with TRBJ1-6; 7 positions match TRBD1. With 1 base clipped from V and 8 bases from J, the junction kept 14 bases outside the gene matches. The CDR3 runs 18 residues. Per germline, CDR1 SEHNR and CDR2 FQNEAQ (reference sequence). CDR3 DNA: TGTGCCAGCAGCTTAGGTGTAGGCGGACAGGTTCTATATTCACCCCTCCACTTT. The encoded protein is CASSLGVGGQVLYSPLHF. The full variable domain, its missing parts supplied by reference TRBV7-9 and TRBJ1-6, is DTGVSQNPRHKITKRGQNVTFRCDPISEHNRLYWYRQTLGQGPEFLTYFQNEAQLEKSRLLSDRFSAERPKGSFSTLEIQRTEQGDSAMYLCASSLGVGGQVLYSPLHFGNGTRLTVT.

This clone appeared a single time. The chain carries TRBV18 and TRBJ2-1, with D possibly matching TRBD1 (6 bases). Looked up from germline, CDR1 is KGHSH and CDR2 is LQKENI. The CDR3 sequence is 16 residues long. V lost 3 bases to trimming and J lost 2 bases, with 14 bases between them. CDR3 sequence reads: CASSPLQGRPYNEQFF. In nucleotides, the CDR3 is TGTGCCAGCTCACCCTTACAGGGCCGCCCCTACAATGAGCAGTTCTTC. Full variable domain (outside the CDR3, taken from reference TRBV18 and TRBJ2-1): NAGVMQNPRHLVRRRGQEARLRCSPMKGHSHVYWYRQLPEEGLKFMVYLQKENIIDESGMPKERFSAEFPKEGPSILRIQQVVRGDSAAYFCASSPLQGRPYNEQFFGPGTRLTVL.

This rearrangement joins TRBV5-1 to TRBJ2-4; D is ambiguous. The CDR3 has 13 residues. Trimming left V 2 bases short and J 8 bases short, with 11 bases between. The germline V gene encodes CDR1 SGHRS and CDR2 YFSETQ. The CDR3 coding sequence is TGCGCCAGCAGCTTAGCGCAGATGGACATTCAGTACTTC. This gives the protein CASSLAQMDIQYF.

In this sample, this clone turned up once. The chain uses TRBV19 and TRBJ1-5, with D maybe TRBD1 (5 bases). Germline assignment: CDR1 LNHDA and CDR2 SQIVND (reference sequence). Between the trimmed V and J ends, which lost 6 bases and 3 bases, there was a span of 18 bases. This CDR3 has 16 residues. CDR3 DNA: TGTGCCAGTAGCGCGCCGGGGAGGGGAAACAATCAGCCCCAGCATTTT. Residues: CASSAPGRGNNQPQHF.

The chain is built from TRBV4-1 and TRBJ1-1, with D possibly TRBD1 on 5 matching bases. Trimming left V 1 base short and J 1 base short, with 16 bases between. In germline, CDR1 is MGHRA, CDR2 YSYEKL. This CDR3 is 17 amino acids long. The CDR3 sequence: CASSQVRFRTPNTEAFF. The CDR3 nucleotides are TGCGCCAGCAGCCAAGTTCGATTTAGGACACCGAACACTGAAGCTTTCTTT.

J is TRBJ2-5 and V is TRBV5-1; TRBD1 aligns across 12 bases. Germline CDR1 reads SGHRS; CDR2 reads YFSETQ. This CDR3 is 15 amino acids long. V lost 0 bases to trimming and J lost 5 bases; unmatched junction nucleotides: 2. The CDR3 is CASSLAGQGAETQYF. CDR3 in DNA: TGCGCCAGCAGCTTGGCGGGACAGGGGGCTGAGACCCAGTACTTC. Using reference TRBV5-1 and TRBJ2-5 for the parts outside the CDR3, the full variable domain is KAGVTQTPRYLIKTRGQQVTLSCSPISGHRSVSWYQQTPGQGLQFLFEYFSETQRNKGNFPGRFSGRQFSNSRSEMNVSTLELGDSALYLCASSLAGQGAETQYFGPGTRLLVL.

This chain uses TRBV6-5 with TRBJ1-1; D gene ambiguous. This CDR3 has 15 residues. V lost 6 bases, J lost 4 bases, and 18 bases lay in between. The germline V gene encodes CDR1 MNHEY and CDR2 SVGAGI. The CDR3 here is CASRPRRVGFTEAFF. The CDR3 region has the DNA TGTGCCAGCAGGCCACGGCGGGTAGGATTCACTGAAGCTTTCTTT.

The rearrangement joins TRBV3-1 (or the pseudogene TRBV3-2) to TRBJ1-4; TRBD1 agrees at 7 bases. The CDR3 is made up of 16 amino acids. The germline gives CDR1 LGHDT, CDR2 YNNKEL (reference sequence). V was clipped by 4 bases and J by 3 bases; unmatched bases: 8. The DNA of the CDR3 is TGTGCCAGCAGCCGAGGGGGCAGGGGAGCTAATGAAAAACTGTTTTTT. This translates into CASSRGGRGANEKLFF.

For this clone: This specimen includes other DNA sequences encoding the same CDR3. The rearrangement joins TRBV6-5 to TRBJ2-2; 12 positions match TRBD1. CDR1 and CDR2 from the germline V gene are MNHEY and SVGAGI. The CDR3 sequence is 15 residues long. V shed 6 bases and J 8 bases; nucleotides not matched to a gene: 7. CDR3 bases: TGTGCCAGCAGCCCGGGACAGGGGGCGTCGGGGGAGCTGTTTTTT. Encoded protein: CASSPGQGASGELFF.

The chain is built from TRBV2 and TRBJ1-1; D is unresolved. The CDR3 runs to 13 residues. The ends were cut back, 1 base at V and 3 bases at J, with 6 bases in the middle. Germline-derived CDR1 and CDR2 are SNHLY and FYNNEI. The CDR3 DNA reads as TGTGCCAGCAGTGAAGATCGGTACACTGAAGCTTTCTTT. Protein sequence: CASSEDRYTEAFF.

The J gene is TRBJ2-5, the V gene TRBV28; a possible D gene is TRBD1 (6 bases). The CDR3 has 13 amino acids. V lost 6 bases and J lost 5, with 13 bases in between. Germline assignment: CDR1 MDHEN and CDR2 SYDVKM. In DNA, the CDR3 is TGTGCCAGCAGAACAGGGCCCCTTGAGACCCAGTACTTC. It translates to CASRTGPLETQYF.

The rearrangement links TRBV5-1 to TRBJ2-1, with D possibly matching TRBD2 (6 bases). Germline V lookup: CDR1 SGHRS, CDR2 YFSETQ. The CDR3 covers 14 residues. Trimming shortened V by 3 bases and J by 0 bases, and 7 bases separated the two germline ends. The CDR3 loop reads CASSWTISYNEQFF. CDR3 nucleotide sequence: TGCGCCAGCAGCTGGACTATCTCCTACAATGAGCAGTTCTTC.

The chain employs TRBV5-5 and TRBJ2-5; the D gene is possibly TRBD1 (6 bases). V lost 0 bases and J 4 bases, leaving 10 bases between the germline ends. CDR1 is SGHKS and CDR2 is YYEKEE in the germline V gene (reference sequence). The CDR3 loop spans 14 amino acids. The CDR3 DNA reads as TGTGCCAGCAGCTTGGAGGACAGAATAGAGACCCAGTACTTC. Translating it yields CASSLEDRIETQYF.

V is TRBV4-1 and J is TRBJ2-7, with 11 bases that match TRBD2. In germline, CDR1 is MGHRA, CDR2 YSYEKL. J lost 3 bases, V lost 0 bases, and 1 base had no gene match. This CDR3 contains 15 residues. CDR3 nucleotides: TGCGCCAGCAGCCAAGAGGGACTAGCGGTCTACGAGCAGTACTTC. Protein sequence: CASSQEGLAVYEQYF.

This clone appeared a single time. This chain connects TRBV5-6 to TRBJ1-2; D possibly corresponds to TRBD1 (6 bases). The CDR3 totals 14 residues. From germline, CDR1 is SGHDT and CDR2 YYEEEE. Between the trimmed V and J ends, which lost 4 bases and 5 bases, there was a span of 15 bases. CDR3 sequence (DNA): TGTGCCAGCAGCCCGGACAGTTCCTCTTATGGCTACACCTTC. Encoded protein: CASSPDSSSYGYTF.

The chain combines TRBV9 with TRBJ2-3; TRBD1 matches 7 bases. The CDR3 spans 15 residues. Germline CDR1 SGDLS, CDR2 YYNGEE. V lost 5 bases and J lost 0; bases outside the gene matches: 6. The CDR3 region has the DNA TGTGCCAGCAGTGGGACAGCAACTAGCACAGATACGCAGTATTTT. Protein product: CASSGTATSTDTQYF.

The chain couples TRBV24-1 to TRBJ1-3, with D maybe TRBD1 (6 bases). V lost 4 bases to trimming and J lost 0 bases, with 27 bases between them. CDR3 length: 21 residues. Germline V gives CDR1 KGHDR, CDR2 SFDVKD. CDR3 sequence (DNA): TGTGCCACCAGTGAATACGAGAGACAGGAAACCCCAATCCTCTCTGGAAACACCATATATTTT. Translating gives CATSEYERQETPILSGNTIYF.

The rearrangement links TRBV3-1 (or the pseudogene TRBV3-2) to TRBJ2-7, with TRBD1 identical over 7 bases. Germline trimming cut 0 bases from V and 2 bases from J; bases unmatched to any gene: 7. Looked up from germline, CDR1 is LGHDT and CDR2 is YNNKEL (reference sequence). The CDR3 length is 16 residues. CDR3 sequence: CASSQDAGQVPYEQYF. CDR3 in DNA: TGTGCCAGCAGCCAAGATGCCGGACAGGTTCCCTACGAGCAGTACTTC.

As for this clone: This sample also contains other DNA sequences that code for the same CDR3. V and J are TRBV12-3 or TRBV12-4 and TRBJ1-1, with D unresolved. This CDR3 spans 12 amino acids. The V end was cut by 0 bases, the J end by 11 bases, with 10 bases between. CDR3 residues: CASSLARGGAFF. CDR3 coding DNA: TGTGCCAGCAGTTTAGCCCGGGGAGGCGCTTTCTTT.